This entry lists 10 T cell receptor beta chains sequenced from one sample in a study of blood T cell repertoires in COVID-19. The table came from immunoSEQ multiplex PCR; TCRdb's copy has only in-frame clones and leaves some out. Of under 500,000 clones listed, roughly 85% were seen once; the top ten hold 1.5% to 2%. Sample: PBMCs or T cells enriched from blood (not recorded which). Source of these receptors: a woman aged 18-30 years with acute COVID-19.

As regards this clone: The same CDR3 is also encoded by other DNA sequences in this sample. The chain has TRBV29-1 and TRBJ1-4, with 9 nucleotides matching TRBD1. V gave up 5 bases and J gave up 8 bases; unmatched junction bases: 6. Germline V gene sequence: CDR1 SQVTM, CDR2 ANQGSEA. The CDR3 loop spans 13 amino acids. In DNA form, the CDR3 reads TGCAGCGTTCCGGGACAGGGCTCCGAAAAACTGTTTTTT. It codes for CSVPGQGSEKLFF. The full variable domain, rest sourced from reference TRBV29-1 and TRBJ1-4, is SAVISQKPSRDICQRGTSLTIQCQVDSQVTMMFWYRQQPGQSLTLIATANQGSEATYESGFVIDKFPISRPNLTFSTLTVSNMSPEDSSIYLCSVPGQGSEKLFFGSGTQLSVL.

J is TRBJ2-7 and V is TRBV7-9; 9 bases agree with TRBD1. Germline-derived CDR1 and CDR2 are SEHNR and FQNEAQ (reference sequence). The CDR3 runs to 14 residues. Trimming took 5 bases from V and 11 from J; bases not matched to a gene: 13. CDR3 in amino acids: CASSPRDRESVEYF. The DNA for the CDR3 is TGTGCCAGCAGCCCCCGGGACAGGGAATCTGTGGAGTACTTC.

This chain joins TRBV30 and TRBJ2-2; 8 positions match TRBD2. V lost 0 bases, J lost 8 bases, and 8 bases stayed unmatched. Germline values: CDR1 GTSNPN, CDR2 SVGIG (reference sequence). This CDR3 is built from 15 residues. CDR3 amino acids: CAWSVTSGLIGELFF. The DNA of the CDR3 is TGTGCCTGGAGTGTAACTAGCGGCTTGATTGGGGAGCTGTTTTTT.

The chain uses TRBV10-3 and TRBJ2-7, with 11 bases that match TRBD2. Germline lookup yields CDR1 ENHRY and CDR2 SYGVKD. This CDR3 is 19 amino acids long. V lost 6 bases and J lost 3; bases outside the gene matches: 19. For the CDR3, the DNA is TGTGCCATCAGAACTACTAGCGGGGGAACCTACCTTAATAACTACGAGCAGTACTTC. It yields the protein CAIRTTSGGTYLNNYEQYF.

This clone has only one observation. This sample also contains other DNA sequences that code for the same CDR3. This rearrangement joins TRBV6-5 to TRBJ1-1; 9 bases fit TRBD1. Germline V gene sequence: CDR1 MNHEY, CDR2 SVGAGI. The CDR3 length is 15 residues. J lost 1 base, V lost 2 bases, and 2 bases had no gene match. CDR3 nucleotides: TGTGCCAGCAGTTACCCGGGACAGGGGAACACTGAAGCTTTCTTT. Protein: CASSYPGQGNTEAFF.

This clone appeared once. V and J are TRBV4-1 and TRBJ1-2; D ambiguous. Between the trimmed V and J ends, which lost 4 bases and 0 bases, there was a span of 9 bases. The CDR3 is 14 amino acids. The germline CDR1 and CDR2 sequences are MGHRA and YSYEKL. The CDR3 here is CASSLRSSNYGYTF. CDR3 DNA: TGCGCCAGCAGCCTGCGTAGCTCTAACTATGGCTACACCTTC.

The chain uses TRBV6-5 and TRBJ2-2; TRBD2 matches 8 bases. This CDR3 is built from 16 residues. The junction had 5 bases not matched to a gene; V was cut back by 2 bases and J by 3 bases. Germline CDR1 and CDR2: MNHEY and SVGAGI. The CDR3 sequence: CASSYDPGLDTGELFF. CDR3 DNA sequence: TGTGCCAGCAGTTACGACCCGGGACTAGACACCGGGGAGCTGTTTTTT.

This chain links TRBV7-9 with TRBJ2-3; 8 bases are a match to TRBD2. The CDR3 totals 14 residues. Germline lookup yields CDR1 SEHNR and CDR2 FQNEAQ (reference sequence). The V gene end was trimmed by 5 bases and the J gene end by 4 bases; junction bases not matched to a gene: 5. CDR3 protein: CASSLGLAPDTQYF. The CDR3 nucleotides are TGTGCCAGCAGCCTCGGACTAGCCCCAGATACGCAGTATTTT.

To note about this clone: This CDR3 is also generated by other DNA sequences in the sample. V and J are TRBV9 and TRBJ2-7; no reliable D call. The CDR3 has 14 amino acids. Trimming removed 2 bases from V and 2 bases from J, with 11 bases in between. Germline CDR1 is SGDLS and CDR2 is YYNGEE. CDR3 amino acids: CASSVAGGPYEQYF. The CDR3 DNA follows: TGTGCCAGCAGCGTGGCAGGTGGGCCCTACGAGCAGTACTTC.

This chain uses TRBV7-6 with TRBJ2-5; D gene unclear. The length of the CDR3 is 13 residues. V was shortened by 2 bases and J by 5 bases, with 9 bases between the two germline ends. Germline V gene lookup returns CDR1 SGHVS and CDR2 FNYEAQ. CDR3 DNA sequence: TGTGCCAGCAGCTTAAACAGTGGGGAGACCCAGTACTTC. Translation: CASSLNSGETQYF.